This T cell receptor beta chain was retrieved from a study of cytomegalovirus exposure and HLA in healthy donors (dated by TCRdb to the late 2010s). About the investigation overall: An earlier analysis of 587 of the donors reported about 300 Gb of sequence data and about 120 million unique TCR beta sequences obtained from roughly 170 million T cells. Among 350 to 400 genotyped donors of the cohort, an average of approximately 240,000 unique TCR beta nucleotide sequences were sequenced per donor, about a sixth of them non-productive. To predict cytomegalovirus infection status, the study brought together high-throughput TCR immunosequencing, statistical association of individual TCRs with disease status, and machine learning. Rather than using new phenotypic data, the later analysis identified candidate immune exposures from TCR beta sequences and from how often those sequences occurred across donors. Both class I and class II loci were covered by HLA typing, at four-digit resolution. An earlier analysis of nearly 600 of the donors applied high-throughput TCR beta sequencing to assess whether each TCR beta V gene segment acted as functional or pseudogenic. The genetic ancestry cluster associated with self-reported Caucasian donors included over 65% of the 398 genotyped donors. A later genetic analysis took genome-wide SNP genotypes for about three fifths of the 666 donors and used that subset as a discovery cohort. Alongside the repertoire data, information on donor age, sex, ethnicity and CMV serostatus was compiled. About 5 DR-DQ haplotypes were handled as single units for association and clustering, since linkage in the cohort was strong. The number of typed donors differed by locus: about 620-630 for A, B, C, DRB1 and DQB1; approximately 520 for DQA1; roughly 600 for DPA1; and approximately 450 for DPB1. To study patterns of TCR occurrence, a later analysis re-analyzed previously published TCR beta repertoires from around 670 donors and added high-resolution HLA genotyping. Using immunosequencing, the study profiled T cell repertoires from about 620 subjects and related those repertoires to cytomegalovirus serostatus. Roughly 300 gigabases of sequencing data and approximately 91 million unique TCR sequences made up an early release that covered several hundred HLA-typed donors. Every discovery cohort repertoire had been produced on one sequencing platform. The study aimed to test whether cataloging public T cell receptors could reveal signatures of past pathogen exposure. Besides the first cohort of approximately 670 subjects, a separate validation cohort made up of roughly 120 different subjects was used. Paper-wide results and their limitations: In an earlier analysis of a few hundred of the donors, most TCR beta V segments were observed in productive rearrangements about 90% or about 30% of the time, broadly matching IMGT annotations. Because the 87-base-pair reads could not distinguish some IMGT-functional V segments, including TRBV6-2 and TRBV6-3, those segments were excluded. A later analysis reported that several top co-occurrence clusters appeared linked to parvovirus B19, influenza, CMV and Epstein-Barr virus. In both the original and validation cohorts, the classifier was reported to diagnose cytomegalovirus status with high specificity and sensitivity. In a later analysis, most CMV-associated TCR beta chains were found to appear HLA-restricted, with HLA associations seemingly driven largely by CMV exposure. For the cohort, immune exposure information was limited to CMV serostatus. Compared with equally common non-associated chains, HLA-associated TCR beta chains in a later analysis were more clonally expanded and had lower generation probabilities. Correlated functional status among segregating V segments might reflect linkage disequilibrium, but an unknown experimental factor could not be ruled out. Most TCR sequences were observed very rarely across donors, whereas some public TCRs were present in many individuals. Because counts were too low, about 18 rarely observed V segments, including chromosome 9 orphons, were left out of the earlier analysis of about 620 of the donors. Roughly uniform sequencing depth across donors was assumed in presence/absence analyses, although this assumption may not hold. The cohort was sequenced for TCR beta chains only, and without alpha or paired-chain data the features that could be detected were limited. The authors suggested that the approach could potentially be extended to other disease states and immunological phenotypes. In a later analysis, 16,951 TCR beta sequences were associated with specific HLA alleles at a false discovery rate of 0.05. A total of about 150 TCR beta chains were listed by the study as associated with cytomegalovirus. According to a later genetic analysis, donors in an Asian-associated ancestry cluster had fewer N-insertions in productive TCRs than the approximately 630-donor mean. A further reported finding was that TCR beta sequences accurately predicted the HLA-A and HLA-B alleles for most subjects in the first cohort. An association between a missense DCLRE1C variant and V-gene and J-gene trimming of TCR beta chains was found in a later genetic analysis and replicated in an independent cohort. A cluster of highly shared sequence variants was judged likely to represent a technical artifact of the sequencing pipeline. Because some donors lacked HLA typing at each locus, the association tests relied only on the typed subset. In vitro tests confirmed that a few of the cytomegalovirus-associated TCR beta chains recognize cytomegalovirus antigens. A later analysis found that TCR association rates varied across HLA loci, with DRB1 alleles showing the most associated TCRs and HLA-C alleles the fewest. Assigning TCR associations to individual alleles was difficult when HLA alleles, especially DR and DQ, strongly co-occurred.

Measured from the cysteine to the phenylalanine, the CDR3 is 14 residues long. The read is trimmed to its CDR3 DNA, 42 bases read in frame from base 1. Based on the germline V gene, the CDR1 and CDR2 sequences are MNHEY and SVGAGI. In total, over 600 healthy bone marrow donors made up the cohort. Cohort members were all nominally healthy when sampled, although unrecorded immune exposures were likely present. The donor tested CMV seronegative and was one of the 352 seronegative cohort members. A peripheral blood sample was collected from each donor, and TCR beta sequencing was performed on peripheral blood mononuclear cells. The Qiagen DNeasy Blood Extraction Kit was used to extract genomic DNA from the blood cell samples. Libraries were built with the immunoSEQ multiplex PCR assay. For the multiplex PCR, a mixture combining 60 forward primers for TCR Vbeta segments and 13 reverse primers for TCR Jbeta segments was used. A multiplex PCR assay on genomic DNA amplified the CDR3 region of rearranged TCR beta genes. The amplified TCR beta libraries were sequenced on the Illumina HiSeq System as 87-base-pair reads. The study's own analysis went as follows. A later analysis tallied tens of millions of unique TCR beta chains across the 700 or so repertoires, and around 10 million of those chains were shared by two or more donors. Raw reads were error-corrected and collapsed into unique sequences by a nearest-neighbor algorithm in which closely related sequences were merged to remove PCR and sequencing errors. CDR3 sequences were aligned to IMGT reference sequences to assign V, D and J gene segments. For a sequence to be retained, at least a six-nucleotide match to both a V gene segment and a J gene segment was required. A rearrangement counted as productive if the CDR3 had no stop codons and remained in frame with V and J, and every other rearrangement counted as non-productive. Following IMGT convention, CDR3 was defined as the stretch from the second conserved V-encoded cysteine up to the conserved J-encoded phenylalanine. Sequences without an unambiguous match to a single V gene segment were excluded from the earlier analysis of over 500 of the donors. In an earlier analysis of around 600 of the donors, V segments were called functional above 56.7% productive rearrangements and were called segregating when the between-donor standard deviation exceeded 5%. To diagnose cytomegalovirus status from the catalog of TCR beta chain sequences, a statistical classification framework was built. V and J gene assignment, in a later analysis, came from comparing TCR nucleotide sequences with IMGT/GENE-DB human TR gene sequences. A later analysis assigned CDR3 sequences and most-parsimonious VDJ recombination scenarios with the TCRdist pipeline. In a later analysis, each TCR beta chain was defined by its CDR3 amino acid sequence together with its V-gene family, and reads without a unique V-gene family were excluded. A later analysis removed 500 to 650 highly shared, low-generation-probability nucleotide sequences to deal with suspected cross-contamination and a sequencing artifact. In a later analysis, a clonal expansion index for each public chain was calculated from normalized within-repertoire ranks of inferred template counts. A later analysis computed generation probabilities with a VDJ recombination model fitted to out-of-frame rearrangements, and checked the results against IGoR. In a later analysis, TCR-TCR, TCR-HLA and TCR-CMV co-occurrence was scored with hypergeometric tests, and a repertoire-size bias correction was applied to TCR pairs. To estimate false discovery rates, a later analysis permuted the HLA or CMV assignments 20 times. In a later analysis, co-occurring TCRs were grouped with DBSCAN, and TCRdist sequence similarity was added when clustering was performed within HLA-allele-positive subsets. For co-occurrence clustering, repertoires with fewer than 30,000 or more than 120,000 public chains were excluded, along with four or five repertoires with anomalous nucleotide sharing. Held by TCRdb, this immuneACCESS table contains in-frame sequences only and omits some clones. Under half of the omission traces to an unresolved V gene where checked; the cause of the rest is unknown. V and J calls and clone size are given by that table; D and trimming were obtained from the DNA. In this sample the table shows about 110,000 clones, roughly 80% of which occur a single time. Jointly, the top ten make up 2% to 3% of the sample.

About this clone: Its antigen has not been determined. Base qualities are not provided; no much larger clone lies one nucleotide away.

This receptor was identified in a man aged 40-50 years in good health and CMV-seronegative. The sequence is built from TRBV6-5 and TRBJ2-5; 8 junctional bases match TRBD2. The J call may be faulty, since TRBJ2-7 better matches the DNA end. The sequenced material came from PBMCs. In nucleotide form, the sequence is TGTGCCAGCAGACCCCGGGGGGGTGCGTACGAGCAGTACTTC. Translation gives CASRPRGGAYEQYF.